This T cell receptor beta chain was identified during a study of CD8 T cells in Susac syndrome. Looking at the study overall: Active disease was present in six of the sequenced Susac syndrome patients, whereas roughly 8 of them were in remission.

Negative isolation yielded CD8+ and CD4+ T cells; FACS enriched TEMRA cells. This CDR3 has 14 amino acids. The germline V gene encodes CDR1 MNHEY and CDR2 SMNVEV (reference sequence). The V gene end was trimmed by 5 bases and the J gene end by 5 bases; junction bases not matched to a gene: 6. Roughly 0.45 to 1 ug RNA was reverse transcribed with random hexamers. TCRdb reanalysed the immunoSEQ multiplex PCR reads using MiXCR and keeps one entry per CDR3 protein. There are fewer than 90,000 distinct CDR3 sequences in the sample; approximately 95% occur only once, and roughly 0.97% lies in the top ten. This clonotype was sampled from a human donor with Susac syndrome. The V and J genes are TRBV27 and TRBJ1-5; 7 nucleotides line up with TRBD1. Sequenced sample: CD8+ T cells from PBMCs. As DNA, the CDR3 is TGTGCCAGCAGTCACCGGGACAGATATCAGCCCCAGCATTTT. Residues: CASSHRDRYQPQHF.